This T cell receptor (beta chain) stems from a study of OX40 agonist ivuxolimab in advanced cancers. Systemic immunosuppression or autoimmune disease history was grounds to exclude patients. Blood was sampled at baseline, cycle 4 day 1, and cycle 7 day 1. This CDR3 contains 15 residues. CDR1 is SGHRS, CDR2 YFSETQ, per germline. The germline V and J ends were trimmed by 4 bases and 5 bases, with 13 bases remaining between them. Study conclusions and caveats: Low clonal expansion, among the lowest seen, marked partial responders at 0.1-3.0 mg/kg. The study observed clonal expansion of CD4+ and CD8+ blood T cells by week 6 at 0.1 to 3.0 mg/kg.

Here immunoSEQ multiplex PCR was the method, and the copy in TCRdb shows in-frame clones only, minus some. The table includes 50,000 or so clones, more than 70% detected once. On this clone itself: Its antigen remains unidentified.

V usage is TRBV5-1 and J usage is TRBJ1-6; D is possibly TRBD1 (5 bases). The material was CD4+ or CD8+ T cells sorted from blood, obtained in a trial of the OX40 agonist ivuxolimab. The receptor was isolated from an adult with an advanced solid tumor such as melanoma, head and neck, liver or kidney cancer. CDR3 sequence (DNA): TGCGCCAGCAGCCAACAGGACGTAGATAATTCACCCCTCCACTTT. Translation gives CASSQQDVDNSPLHF.